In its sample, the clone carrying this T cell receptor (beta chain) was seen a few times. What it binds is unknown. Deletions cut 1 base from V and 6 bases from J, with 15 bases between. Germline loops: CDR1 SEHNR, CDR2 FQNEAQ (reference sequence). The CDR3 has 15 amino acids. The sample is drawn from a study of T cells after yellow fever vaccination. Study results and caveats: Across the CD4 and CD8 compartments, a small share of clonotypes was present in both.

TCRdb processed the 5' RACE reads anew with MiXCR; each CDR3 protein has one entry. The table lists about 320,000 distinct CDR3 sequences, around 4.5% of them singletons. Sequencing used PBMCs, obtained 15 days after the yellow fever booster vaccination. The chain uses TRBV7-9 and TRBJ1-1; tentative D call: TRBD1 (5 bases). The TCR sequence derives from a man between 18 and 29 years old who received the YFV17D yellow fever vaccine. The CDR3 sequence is CASSLGGGIYAEAFF. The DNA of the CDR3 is TGTGCCAGCAGCTTAGGTGGGGGGATCTACGCTGAAGCTTTCTTT.